The present TCR beta chain was sequenced within a study of cytomegalovirus exposure and HLA in healthy donors. The germline V gene encodes CDR1 LGHNA and CDR2 YSLEER. The CDR3 length is 15 residues. V lost 0 bases to trimming and J lost 5 bases, with 11 bases between them. The protocol was immunoSEQ multiplex PCR, while the TCRdb copy is restricted to in-frame clones and leaves out a portion. In the table there are roughly 120,000 clones, 85% to 90% of which are singletons. The specimen sequenced was PBMCs. The J gene is TRBJ1-5, the V gene TRBV4-3; D is undetermined. The TCR comes from a woman aged 25 to 39 in good health and CMV-seropositive. CDR3 protein: CASSQDFVTDQPQHF. The CDR3 DNA reads as TGCGCCAGCAGCCAAGATTTCGTTACAGATCAGCCCCAGCATTTT.